This TCR beta chain stems from a study of T-cell reconstitution after alpha-beta-depleted transplantation in children. Regarding the study as a whole: A year post-transplant, T-cell counts and diversity derived mostly from newly produced T cells.

Note on this clonotype: Antigen unknown.

Germline V CDR1 and CDR2: SEHNR, FQNEAQ (reference sequence). Trimming left V 5 bases short and J 0 bases short, with 16 bases between. This CDR3 is built from 16 residues. This sample's TCRbeta library carried unique molecular identifier barcodes. One entry per CDR3 protein results from TCRdb running MiXCR on the PCR reads. The sample yields hundreds of thousands of distinct CDR3 sequences, about a sixth seen once. The material was PBMCs, mostly from graft donor cells, obtained 360 days after TCRalphabeta/CD19-depleted stem cell transplant. The receptor comes from a boy in the first two years of life who had a stem cell transplant for Wiskott-Aldrich syndrome, so the T cells may come from the graft donor. The gene calls are TRBV7-9 and TRBJ1-1, with D possibly being TRBD1 (6 bases). The CDR3 nucleotides are TGTGCCAGCAGCGCTAGTCACACAGGGATGAACACTGAAGCTTTCTTT. This sequence encodes CASSASHTGMNTEAFF. Using reference TRBV7-9 and TRBJ1-1 for the parts outside the CDR3, the full variable domain is DTGVSQNPRHKITKRGQNVTFRCDPISEHNRLYWYRQTLGQGPEFLTYFQNEAQLEKSRLLSDRFSAERPKGSFSTLEIQRTEQGDSAMYLCASSASHTGMNTEAFFGQGTRLTVV.